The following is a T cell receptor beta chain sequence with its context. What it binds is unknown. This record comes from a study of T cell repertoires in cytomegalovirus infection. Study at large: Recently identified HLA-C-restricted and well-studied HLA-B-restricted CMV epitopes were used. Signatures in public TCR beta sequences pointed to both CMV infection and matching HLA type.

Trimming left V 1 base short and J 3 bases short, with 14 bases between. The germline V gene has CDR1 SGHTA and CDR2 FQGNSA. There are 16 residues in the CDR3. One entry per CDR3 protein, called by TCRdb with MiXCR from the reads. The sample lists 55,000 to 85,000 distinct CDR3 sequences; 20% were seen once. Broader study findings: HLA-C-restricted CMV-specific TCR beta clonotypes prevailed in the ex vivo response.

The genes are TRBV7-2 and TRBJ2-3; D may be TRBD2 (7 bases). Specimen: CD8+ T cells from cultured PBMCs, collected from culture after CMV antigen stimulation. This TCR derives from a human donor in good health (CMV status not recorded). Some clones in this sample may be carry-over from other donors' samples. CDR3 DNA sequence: TGTGCCAGCAGCTTAGTAGGGGGGGGGGTGACAGATACGCAGTATTTT. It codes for CASSLVGGGVTDTQYF.